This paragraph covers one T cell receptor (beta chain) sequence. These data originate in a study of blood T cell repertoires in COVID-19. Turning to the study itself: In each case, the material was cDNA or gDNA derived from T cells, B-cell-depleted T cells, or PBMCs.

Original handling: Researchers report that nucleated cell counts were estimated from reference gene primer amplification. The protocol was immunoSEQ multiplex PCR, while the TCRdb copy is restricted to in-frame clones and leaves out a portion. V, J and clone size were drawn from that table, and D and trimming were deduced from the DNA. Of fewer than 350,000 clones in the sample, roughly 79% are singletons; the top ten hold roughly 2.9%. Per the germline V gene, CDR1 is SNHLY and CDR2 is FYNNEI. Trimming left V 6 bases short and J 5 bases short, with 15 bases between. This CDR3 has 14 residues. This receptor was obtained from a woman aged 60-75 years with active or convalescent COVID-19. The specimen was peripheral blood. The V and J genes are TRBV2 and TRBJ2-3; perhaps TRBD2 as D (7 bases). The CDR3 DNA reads TGTGCCAGCAGCTGGGGGGGGCCGGGAGATACGCAGTATTTT. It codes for CASSWGGPGDTQYF. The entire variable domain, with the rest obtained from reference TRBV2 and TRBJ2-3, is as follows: EPEVTQTPSHQVTQMGQEVILRCVPISNHLYFYWYRQILGQKVEFLVSFYNNEISEKSEIFDDQFSVERPDGSNFTLKIRSTKLEDSAMYFCASSWGGPGDTQYFGPGTRLTVL.